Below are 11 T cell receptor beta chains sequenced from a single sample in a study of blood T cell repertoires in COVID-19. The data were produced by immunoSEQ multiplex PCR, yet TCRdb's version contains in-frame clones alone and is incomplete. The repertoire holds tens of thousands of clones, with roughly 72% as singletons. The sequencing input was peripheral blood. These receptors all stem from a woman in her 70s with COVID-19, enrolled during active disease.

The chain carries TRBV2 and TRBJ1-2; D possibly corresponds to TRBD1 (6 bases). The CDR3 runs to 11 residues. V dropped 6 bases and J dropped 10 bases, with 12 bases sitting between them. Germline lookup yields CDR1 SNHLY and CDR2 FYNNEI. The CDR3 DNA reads TGTGCCAGCAGGGCCAGACAGGCCTACACCTTC. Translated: CASRARQAYTF.

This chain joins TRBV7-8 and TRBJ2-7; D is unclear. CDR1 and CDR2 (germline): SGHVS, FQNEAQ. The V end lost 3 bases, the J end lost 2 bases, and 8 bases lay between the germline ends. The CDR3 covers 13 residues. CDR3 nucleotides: TGTGCCAGCAGCTTGGGCGCGACCTACGAGCAGTACGTC. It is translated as CASSLGATYEQYV.

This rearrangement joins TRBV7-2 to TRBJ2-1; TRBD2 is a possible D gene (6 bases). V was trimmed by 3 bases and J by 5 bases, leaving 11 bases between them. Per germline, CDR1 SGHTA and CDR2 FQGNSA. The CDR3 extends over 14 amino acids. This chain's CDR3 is CASSFQGGNNEQFF. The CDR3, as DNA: TGTGCCAGCAGCTTCCAGGGCGGGAACAATGAGCAGTTCTTC.

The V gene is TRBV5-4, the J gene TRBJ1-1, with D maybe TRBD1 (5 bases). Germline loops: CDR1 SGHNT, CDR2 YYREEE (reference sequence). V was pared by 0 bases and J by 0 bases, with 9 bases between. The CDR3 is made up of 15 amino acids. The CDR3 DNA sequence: TGTGCCAGCAGCTTGGGGGGCGTTGTGAACACTGAAGCTTTCTTT. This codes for CASSLGGVVNTEAFF.

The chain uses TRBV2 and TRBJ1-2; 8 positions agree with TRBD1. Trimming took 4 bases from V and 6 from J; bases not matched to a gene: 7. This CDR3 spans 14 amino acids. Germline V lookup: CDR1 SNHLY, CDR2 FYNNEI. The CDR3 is CASSAGRGPHGYTF. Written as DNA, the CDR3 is TGTGCCAGCAGTGCAGGCAGGGGGCCCCATGGCTACACCTTC. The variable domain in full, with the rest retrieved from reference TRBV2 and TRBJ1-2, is EPEVTQTPSHQVTQMGQEVILRCVPISNHLYFYWYRQILGQKVEFLVSFYNNEISEKSEIFDDQFSVERPDGSNFTLKIRSTKLEDSAMYFCASSAGRGPHGYTFGSGTRLTVV.

The CDR3 DNA is TGTGCCAGCAGTTTAGCAGGGGGCGGTAGCACCGGGGAGCTGTTTTTT. This sequence encodes CASSLAGGGSTGELFF. This chain joins TRBV27 and TRBJ2-2; 8 bases are shared with TRBD1. The ends lost 2 bases at V and 4 bases at J; junction bases unmatched: 6. There are 16 residues in the CDR3. Germline assignment: CDR1 MNHEY and CDR2 SMNVEV (reference sequence).

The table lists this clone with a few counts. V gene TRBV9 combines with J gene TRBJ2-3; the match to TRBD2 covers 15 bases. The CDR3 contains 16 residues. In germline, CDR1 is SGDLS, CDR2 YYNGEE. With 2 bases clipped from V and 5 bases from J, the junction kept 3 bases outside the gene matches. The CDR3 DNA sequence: TGTGCCAGCAGCGTTGCGGGACTAGCGGGGGGAGATACGCAGTATTTT. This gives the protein CASSVAGLAGGDTQYF. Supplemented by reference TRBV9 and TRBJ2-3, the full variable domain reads DSGVTQTPKHLITATGQRVTLRCSPRSGDLSVYWYQQSLDQGLQFLIQYYNGEERAKGNILERFSAQQFPDLHSELNLSSLELGDSALYFCASSVAGLAGGDTQYFGPGTRLTVL.

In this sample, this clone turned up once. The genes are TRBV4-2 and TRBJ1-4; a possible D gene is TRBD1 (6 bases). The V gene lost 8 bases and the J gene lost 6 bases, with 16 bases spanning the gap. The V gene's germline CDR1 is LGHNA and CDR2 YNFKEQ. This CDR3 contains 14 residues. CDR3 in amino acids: CASAEGGPDEKLFF. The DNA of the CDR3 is TGTGCCAGCGCCGAAGGGGGGCCGGATGAAAAACTGTTTTTT.

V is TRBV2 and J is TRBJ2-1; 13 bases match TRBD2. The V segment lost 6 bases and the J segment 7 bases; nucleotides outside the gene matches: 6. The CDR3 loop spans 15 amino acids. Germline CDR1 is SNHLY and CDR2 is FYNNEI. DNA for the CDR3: TGTGCCAGCAGACGGACTAGCGGGAGTAGTAATGAGCAGTTCTTC. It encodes CASRRTSGSSNEQFF.

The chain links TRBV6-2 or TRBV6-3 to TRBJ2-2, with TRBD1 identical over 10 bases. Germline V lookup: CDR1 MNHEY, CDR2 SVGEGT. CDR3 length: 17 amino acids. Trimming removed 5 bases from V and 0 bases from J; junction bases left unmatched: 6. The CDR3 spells CASSKPTGGPNTGELFF. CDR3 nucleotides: TGTGCCAGCAGTAAGCCGACAGGGGGCCCGAACACCGGGGAGCTGTTTTTT.

The CDR3 bases are TGTGCCAGCAGCTTCCCTCCCGCTCGGAGCGGTAACACCGGGGAGCTGTTTTTT. It specifies CASSFPPARSGNTGELFF. V is TRBV13 and J is TRBJ2-2; D perhaps matches TRBD2 (5 bases). V lost 3 bases and J lost 2, with 19 bases in between. Germline CDR1 PRHDT, CDR2 FYEKMQ (reference sequence). The length of the CDR3 is 18 residues. Combining the CDR3 with reference TRBV13 and TRBJ2-2 gives the whole variable domain AAGVIQSPRHLIKEKRETATLKCYPIPRHDTVYWYQQGPGQDPQFLISFYEKMQSDKGSIPDRFSAQQFSDYHSELNMSSLELGDSALYFCASSFPPARSGNTGELFFGEGSRLTVL.